This T cell receptor beta chain was observed in a study of T cell responses to AZD1222 COVID-19 vaccine. Findings and caveats of the study: Unmutated regions of variants are reportedly targeted by nearly half of spike-specific TCRs.

TCRdb keeps only in-frame clones here, not all; method: immunoSEQ multiplex PCR. Of about 100,000 clones detected, around 90% appear once; the ten largest clones hold more than 1.5%. With regard to this clone: The target antigen is unknown.

The TCR sequence derives from an adult in good health. The specimen was peripheral blood, collected on day 0 of AZD1222 vaccination.

The CDR3 sequence: CASSKEEWASRRDRGHRAGEKLFF. The CDR3 DNA reads TGTGCCAGCAGCAAAGAAGAGTGGGCTTCACGTCGGGACAGGGGGCATCGGGCGGGTGAAAAACTGTTTTTT. This chain uses TRBV21-1 with TRBJ1-4; the D segment call TRBD1 is taken from the table without a DNA check. TRBV21-1 is a known pseudogene. The CDR3 spans 24 residues.